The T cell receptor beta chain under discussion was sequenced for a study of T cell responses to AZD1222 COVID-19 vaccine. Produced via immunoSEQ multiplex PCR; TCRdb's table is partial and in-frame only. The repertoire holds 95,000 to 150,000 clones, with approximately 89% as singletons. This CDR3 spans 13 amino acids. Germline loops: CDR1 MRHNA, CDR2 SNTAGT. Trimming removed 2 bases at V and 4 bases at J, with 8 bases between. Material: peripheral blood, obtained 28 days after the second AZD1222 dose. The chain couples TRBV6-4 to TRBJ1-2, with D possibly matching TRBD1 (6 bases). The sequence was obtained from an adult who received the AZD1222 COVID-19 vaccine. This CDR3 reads CASSDAGVYGYTF. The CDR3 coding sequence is TGTGCCAGCAGTGACGCAGGGGTCTATGGCTACACCTTC.